The clone carrying this TCR beta chain was seen repeatedly, ten times or more. The antigen is undetermined. The data belong to a study of regulatory T cells in long-lasting Graves disease. Study-wide results and limits: Favored gene segments in persistent disease were TRBV28, TRBJ1-2 and TRBJ2-5. TCR diversity in persistent Graves' patients was below that of newly diagnosed ones.

The CDR3 length is 17 residues. V was cut by 6 bases and J by 6 bases, with 21 bases left in between. CDR1 MDHEN and CDR2 SYDVKM come from the germline V gene. Researchers made TCR beta libraries by using iRepertoire HTBI primers and running Arm-PCR on CDR3 regions. Authors' data handling: Samples revealed fewer than 65 TRBV and roughly 15 TRBJ segments. One entry per CDR3 protein, called by TCRdb with MiXCR from the multiplex PCR reads. TCRdb assigned the V and J calls; the authors' analysis was not used. The repertoire holds a few hundred thousand distinct CDR3 sequences, roughly a fifth seen once, with around 15% in the top ten. Time point meaning: persistent/refractory GD, antithyroid drugs over 5 years with positive TRAb. The TCR library used RNA extracted from PBMCs.

This clonotype originated in a female donor with Graves disease. The input for sequencing was peripheral blood mononuclear cells (PBMCs), taken when the disease was refractory, from a patient treated with antithyroid drugs. V usage is TRBV28 and J usage is TRBJ1-6; D might be TRBD1 (5 bases). As DNA, the CDR3 is TGTGCCAGCAGACCCCACGACCGAGCCGGGGGTAATTCACCCCTCCACTTT. Residues: CASRPHDRAGGNSPLHF.